This T cell receptor (beta chain) was recovered during a study of T cells expressing NK-cell markers. Findings of the study overall: Roughly six donors showed dominant NKG2C+ clonotypes comprising roughly 1.0-7.5% of their CD8+ T cells.

TCRdb re-analyzed the 5' RACE reads; it lists each CDR3 protein once, without DNA. This sample's table has 90,000 to 130,000 distinct CDR3 sequences. CDR1 is SNHLY, CDR2 FYNNEI, per germline. CDR3 length equals 14 residues. With regard to this clonotype: What it recognizes is unknown.

The chain recombines TRBV2 with TRBJ2-1; TCRdb calls TRBD1, which cannot be checked without DNA. This clonotype was obtained from a woman between 18 and 70 years old in good health. Material for sequencing was blood T cells: a sorted CD56 or NKG2C T cell subset, CD4+ or CD8+ T cells, or bulk PBMC T cells (not recorded which). The CDR3 loop reads CASSEGPGGDEQFF.